This T cell receptor beta chain was recovered during a study of early stage breast cancer tumors (dated by TCRdb to 2016 to 2017). For the wider study: Of the 15 or so invasive breast tumors, 12 to 13 were found to be estrogen receptor-positive, progesterone receptor-positive and HER2-negative. About 65% of the 12 ER+/PR+/HER2- tumors were invasive ductal carcinomas, while the other four were invasive lobular carcinomas. On average, each sample had around 10-fold read coverage. A total of over 2 million templates, representing approximately 1,100,000 unique clonotypes, were detected across all samples. On the study overall, not on this receptor specifically: Analysis by tumor subtype was prevented by the small cohort size. Enriched TCRB sequences shared across patients were mostly commonly generated sequences, unlikely to play an important role in the tumor microenvironment. Compared with adjacent normal breast tissue, tumors had roughly 2.5-fold higher T cell density and higher clonality. Repertoires from blood and normal breast were more alike than repertoires from blood and tumor, and in about 85% of the 16 patients, comparing each tissue with blood separated tumor from normal. Chain pairing and functional markers such as CD4, CD8 and FOXP3 were not captured by bulk genomic DNA sequencing of unsorted cells.

The study profiled bulk TCR beta-chain repertoires in matched peripheral blood, tumor and adjacent normal breast tissue taken from approximately 15 patients with early-stage breast cancer. Before surgery, whole blood (about 5-11 mL) was collected into EDTA tubes and processed within 2 hours. Ficoll-Paque centrifugation in SepMate-50 tubes was used to isolate peripheral blood mononuclear cells. For storage in liquid nitrogen, PBMCs were cryopreserved as aliquots of about 1.9 to 4 million cells in about 90% FBS with around 10% DMSO. The Qiagen AllPrep DNA/RNA Mini kit was used to extract genomic DNA. The germline V gene provides CDR1 SGHTA and CDR2 FQGNSA. V sheds 3 bases and J sheds 3 bases, leaving 9 bases between their ends. The CDR3 covers 13 residues, taking in both the cysteine and the phenylalanine. Solely the CDR3 DNA is kept, with 39 bases framed from the first base. Worth noting for this clone: Its antigen is not yet known. No quality values exist for individual bases; no much larger clone is one base distant.

Each sample was amplified as two independent genomic DNA replicates: approximately 450 ng for blood and about 1.4 ug for tumor or normal breast. Following the manufacturer's instructions, the ImmunoSeq Intro kit was used to carry out TCRB sequencing on genomic DNA. For absolute quantification, the roughly 33-cycle multiplex PCR included proprietary primers along with spike-in control sequences. Single-end 150-bp reads were used to sequence an 87-bp fragment spanning the CDR3 plus the flanking V and J genes. Each lane of an Illumina MiSeq using version 3.0 chemistry carried seven multiplexed samples, with two replicates per sample. From the authors' description of their analysis: The vendor's proprietary pipeline handled the raw data processing, merging both replicates into a single result for each sample. A clonotype was defined as productive rearrangements that share the same V-gene family, CDR3 amino acid sequence and J-gene segment. Clonality was computed as 1 minus the normalized Shannon entropy (Pielou evenness) of TCRB abundances. T cell density was estimated by dividing total templates by the number of input cells inferred from the DNA input amount. Recon with default parameters was used to estimate total repertoire diversity and clonality. Clonotypes with over 0.1% abundance in tumor and at least 32-fold higher abundance in tumor than in normal breast were defined as tumor-enriched. TCRdb holds this immuneACCESS table with in-frame rearrangements only. Some clones are missing; in checked studies, unresolved V genes explain under half, and the rest has no known cause. V, J and clone size are taken as reported in that table, and D and trimming were inferred from the DNA itself. This sample holds roughly 48,000 clones; approximately 80% were observed only once. The ten top clones hold approximately 1.4% of the sample.

The sequence joins TRBV7-2 to TRBJ2-7; the D gene is perhaps TRBD2, on 5 matching bases. Sequencing used blood. The sequence came from a person aged 45-60 years with breast cancer. The nucleotide sequence reads TGTGCCAGCAGCTTGGACTCCTACTACGAGCAGTACTTC. This codes for CASSLDSYYEQYF.